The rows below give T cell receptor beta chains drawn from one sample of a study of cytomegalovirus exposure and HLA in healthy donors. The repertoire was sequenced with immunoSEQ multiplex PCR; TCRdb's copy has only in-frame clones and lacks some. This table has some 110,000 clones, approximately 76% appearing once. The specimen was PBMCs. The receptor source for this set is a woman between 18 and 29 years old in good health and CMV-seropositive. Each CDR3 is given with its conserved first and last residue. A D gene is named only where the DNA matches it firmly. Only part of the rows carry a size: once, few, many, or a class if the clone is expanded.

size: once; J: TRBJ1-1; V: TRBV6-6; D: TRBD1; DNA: TGTGCCAGCAGTGCATCCGGGACAGGGATTACTGAAGCTTTCTTT; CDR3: CASSASGTGITEAFF
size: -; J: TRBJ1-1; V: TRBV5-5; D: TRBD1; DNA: TGTGCCAGCAGCCACGGGACAGGGGCTGTAACTGAAGCTTTCTTT; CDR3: CASSHGTGAVTEAFF
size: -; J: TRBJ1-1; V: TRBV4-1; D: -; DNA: TGCGCCAGCAGCCAGGGCTTAAGGTGGGTTGCTGAAGCTTTCTTT; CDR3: CASSQGLRWVAEAFF
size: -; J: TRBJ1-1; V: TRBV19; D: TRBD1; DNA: TGTGCCAGCACTCTCGTCGACAGGGTGTTCACTGAAGCTTTCTTT; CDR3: CASTLVDRVFTEAFF
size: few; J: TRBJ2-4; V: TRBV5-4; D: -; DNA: TGTGCCAGCAGGCCGAACCCGGGAGAGAAGAACGAAAACATTCAGTACTTC; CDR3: CASRPNPGEKNENIQYF
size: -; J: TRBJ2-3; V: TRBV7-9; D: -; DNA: TGTGCCAGCAGCTTTGGAGGAGTGACAGATACGCAGTATTTT; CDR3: CASSFGGVTDTQYF
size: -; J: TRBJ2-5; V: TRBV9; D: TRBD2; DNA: TGTGCCAGCAGCCCTAGCGGGAGGTTAATAGAGACCCAGTACTTC; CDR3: CASSPSGRLIETQYF
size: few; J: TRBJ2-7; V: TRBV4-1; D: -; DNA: TGCGCCAGCAGCCAAGATTTAAGCGAGAGCTCCTACGAGCAGTACTTC; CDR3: CASSQDLSESSYEQYF
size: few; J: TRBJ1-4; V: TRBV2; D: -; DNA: TGTGCCAGCAGGTTCCGGGACATCGAACTGTTTTTT; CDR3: CASRFRDIELFF
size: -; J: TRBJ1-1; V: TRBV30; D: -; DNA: TGTGCCTGGAGCCTGGGGGCGAACACTGAAGCTTTCTTT; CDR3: CAWSLGANTEAFF
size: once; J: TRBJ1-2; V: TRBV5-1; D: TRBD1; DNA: TGCGCCAGCAGCCCGGACAGGGTGGTTGGATATGGCTACACCTTC; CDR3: CASSPDRVVGYGYTF
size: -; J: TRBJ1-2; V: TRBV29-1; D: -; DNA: TGCAGCGTTGACCCAGAGCGTGGCTACACCTTC; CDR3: CSVDPERGYTF
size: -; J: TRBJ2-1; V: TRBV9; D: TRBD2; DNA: TGTGCCAGCAGCCTAGAGGCGGGAGGCTACAATGAGCAGTTCTTC; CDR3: CASSLEAGGYNEQFF
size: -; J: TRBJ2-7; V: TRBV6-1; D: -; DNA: TGTGCCAGCAGGCCCAGCGGATACGAGCAGTACTTC; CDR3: CASRPSGYEQYF
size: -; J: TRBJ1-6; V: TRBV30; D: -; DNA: TGTGCCTGGAGTCCAGGGGAACGCCATAATTCACCCCTCCACTTT; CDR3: CAWSPGERHNSPLHF
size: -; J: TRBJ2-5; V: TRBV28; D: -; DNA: TGTGCCAGCACCCAAGAATCGACTTACCAAGAGACCCAGTACTTC; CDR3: CASTQESTYQETQYF
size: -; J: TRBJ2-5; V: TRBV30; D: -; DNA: TGTGCCTGGAGTGTGCTAGGAGGACAAGAGACCCAGTACTTC; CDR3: CAWSVLGGQETQYF
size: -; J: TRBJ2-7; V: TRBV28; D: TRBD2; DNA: TGTGCCAGCAGGACAAGCGGGAGGGTTTACGAGCAGTACTTC; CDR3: CASRTSGRVYEQYF
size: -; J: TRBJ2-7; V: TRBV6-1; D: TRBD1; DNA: TGTGCCAGCAGGGAGACAGGGGGCTACTACGAGCAGTACTTC; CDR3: CASRETGGYYEQYF
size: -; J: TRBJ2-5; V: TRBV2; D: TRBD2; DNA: TGTGCCAGCGGGGGGGACTGGCAAGAAGAGACCCAGTACTTC; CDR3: CASGGDWQEETQYF
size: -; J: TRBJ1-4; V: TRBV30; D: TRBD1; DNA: TGTGCCTGGGAGGGACAGCCTAATGAAAAACTGTTTTTT; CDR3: CAWEGQPNEKLFF
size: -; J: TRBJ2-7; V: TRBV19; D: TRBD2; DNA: TGTGCCAGTAGTATGACCCTAGCGGGAGCGAACTCCTACGAGCGGTACTTC; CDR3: CASSMTLAGANSYERYF
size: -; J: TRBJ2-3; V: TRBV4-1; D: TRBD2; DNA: TGCGCCAGCAGCCCGTGGGGGACTAGCGGCACAGATACGCAGTATTTT; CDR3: CASSPWGTSGTDTQYF
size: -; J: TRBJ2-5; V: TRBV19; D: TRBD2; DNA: TGTGCCAGTAGTGAGGGTAGCGGGGCCCAGGGGAAAGAGACCCAGTACTTC; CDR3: CASSEGSGAQGKETQYF
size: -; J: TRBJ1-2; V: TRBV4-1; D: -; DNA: TGCGCCAGCAGCCAAGATCCTACAGGGTACTTGGGTAACTATGGCTACACCTTC; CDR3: CASSQDPTGYLGNYGYTF
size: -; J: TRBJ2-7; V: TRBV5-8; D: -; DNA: TGTGCCAGCAGCCCCCCGCGACACACACCTTACGAGCAGTACTTC; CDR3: CASSPPRHTPYEQYF
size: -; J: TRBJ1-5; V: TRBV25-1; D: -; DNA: TGTGCCAGCAGTGACGGTTATCAGCCCCAGCATTTT; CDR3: CASSDGYQPQHF
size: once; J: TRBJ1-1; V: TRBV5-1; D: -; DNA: TGCGCCAGCACCACCTGGGCGGCAGGGGTGGAGAACACTGAAGCTTTCTTT; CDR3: CASTTWAAGVENTEAFF
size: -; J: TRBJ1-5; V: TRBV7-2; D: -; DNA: TGTGCCAGCAGCTTAGGATATCCCTATAGCAATCAGCCCCAGCATTTT; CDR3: CASSLGYPYSNQPQHF
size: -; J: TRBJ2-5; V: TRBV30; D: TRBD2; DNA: TGTGCCTGGAGTGCACTCGGGAGGGGAGAGACCCAGTACTTC; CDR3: CAWSALGRGETQYF
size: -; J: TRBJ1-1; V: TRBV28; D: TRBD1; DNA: TGTGCCAGCAGTTTGGGGACAGCTCTGAACACTGAAGCTTTCTTT; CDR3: CASSLGTALNTEAFF
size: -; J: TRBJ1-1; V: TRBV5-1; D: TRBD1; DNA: TGCGCCAGCAGCTTGTTGGGACAGGGGGGGAACACTGAAGCTTTCTTT; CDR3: CASSLLGQGGNTEAFF
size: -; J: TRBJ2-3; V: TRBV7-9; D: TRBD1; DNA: TGTGCCAGCAGCTACCGGGACAGGAGGTCGAATACGCAGTATTTT; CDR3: CASSYRDRRSNTQYF
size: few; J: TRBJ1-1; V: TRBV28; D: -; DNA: TGTGCCAGCAAGGTCCCAGGACAGAACACTGAAGCTTTCTTT; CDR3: CASKVPGQNTEAFF
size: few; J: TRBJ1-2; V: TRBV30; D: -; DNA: TGTGCCTGGAGTGTGGGCCTTCTCGGCTACACCTTC; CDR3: CAWSVGLLGYTF
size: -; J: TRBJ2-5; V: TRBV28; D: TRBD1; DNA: TGTGCCAGCAGCCTGGGCAGGGGGCGGCAAGAGACCCAGTACTTC; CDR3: CASSLGRGRQETQYF
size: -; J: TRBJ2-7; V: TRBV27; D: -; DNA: TGTGCCAGCAGTAACTTCTACGAGCAGTACTTC; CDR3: CASSNFYEQYF
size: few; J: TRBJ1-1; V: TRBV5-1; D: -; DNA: TGCGCCAGCAGCTGGGACACCGTGAACACTGAAGCTTTCTTT; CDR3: CASSWDTVNTEAFF
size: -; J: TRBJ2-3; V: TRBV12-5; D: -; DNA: TGTGCTAGTGGTTTCTCGGACTTTCAGGCGCAGTATTTT; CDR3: CASGFSDFQAQYF